The TCR beta chain described here comes from a study of cytomegalovirus exposure and HLA in healthy donors. The study's findings and limits: The study listed approximately 160 cytomegalovirus-associated TCR beta chains.

The PCR employed 60 Vbeta primers together with 13 Jbeta primers. Sequencing used immunoSEQ multiplex PCR; TCRdb keeps in-frame clones, though not all of them. This sample has roughly 120,000 clones, with about four fifths found just once. This CDR3 is built from 14 residues. In germline, CDR1 is SEHNR, CDR2 FQNEAQ (reference sequence). V gave up 1 base and J gave up 3 bases, with 10 bases separating them. This clone came up many times. Its matching antigen is unknown. Every donor was a healthy person donating bone marrow. The receptor was isolated from a man younger than 40 in good health and CMV-seropositive. The chain employs TRBV7-9 and TRBJ2-7; weak D call: TRBD1 (5 bases). Specimen: PBMCs. The CDR3 sequence is CASSLGGFSYEQYV. The DNA for the CDR3 is TGTGCCAGCAGCTTAGGGGGCTTCAGCTACGAGCAGTACGTC.